The present T cell receptor (beta chain) was sequenced within a study of cytomegalovirus exposure and HLA in healthy donors. Study outcomes and limitations: Segments of the TCR beta V type were, in most cases, productive about 87% or about 30% of the time in an earlier analysis. An analysis was carried out later, and it reportedly showed fewer N-insertions in an Asian-associated ancestry cluster than the approximately 700-donor mean. It was shown in a later analysis that HLA-associated TCR beta chains were more clonally expanded than other, equally common chains. Later analysis suggested links between common viral pathogens and several top significant clusters.

Note on this clone: Its matching antigen is unknown.

A multiplex PCR was run with 60 Vbeta primers and 13 Jbeta primers. Assay: immunoSEQ multiplex PCR; the TCRdb copy retains only in-frame clones and omits some. Of roughly 120,000 clones in the sample, around 80% were seen once. Between the trimmed V and J ends, which lost 0 bases and 0 bases, there was a span of 9 bases. The CDR3 runs to 16 residues. CDR1 is SGHVS, CDR2 FNYEAQ, per germline. What was sequenced was PBMCs. The TCR comes from a man over 45 in good health and CMV-seronegative. V and J are TRBV7-6 and TRBJ1-3; D gene uncertain. CDR3 nucleotide sequence: TGTGCCAGCAGCTTAGCGGAGTCGGACTCTGGAAACACCATATATTTT. This translates into CASSLAESDSGNTIYF.